This T cell receptor (beta chain) was sequenced in a study of CD8+ T cells in alopecia areata. Broader study findings: Resident alphabeta T-cell populations of normal skin are likewise subject to sequencing in scalp samples.

Per the germline V gene, CDR1 is SEHNR and CDR2 is FQNEAQ (reference sequence). V was clipped by 5 bases and J by 5 bases, with 7 bases between them. There are 11 residues in the CDR3. Extracted from the samples, RNA was reverse transcribed into cDNA to serve as the sequencing template. Libraries were prepared by immunoSEQ multiplex PCR; TCRdb keeps only in-frame clonotypes and omits some of them. Of 110,000 to 150,000 clones listed, 62% were seen once; the top ten hold 36%. This clone has just one count. The target antigen is unknown. This receptor was taken from a human donor in good health. The genes are TRBV7-9 and TRBJ2-7, with TRBD1 as a possible D gene (5 bases). The specimen sequenced was CD8+ T cells sorted from blood. Here the CDR3 reads CASSVTDEQYF. The CDR3 DNA sequence: TGTGCCAGCAGCGTGACAGACGAGCAGTACTTC. Variable domain in full (rest from reference TRBV7-9 and TRBJ2-7): DTGVSQNPRHKITKRGQNVTFRCDPISEHNRLYWYRQTLGQGPEFLTYFQNEAQLEKSRLLSDRFSAERPKGSFSTLEIQRTEQGDSAMYLCASSVTDEQYFGPGTRLTVT.